The T cell receptor (beta chain) under discussion was sequenced for a study of cytomegalovirus exposure and HLA in healthy donors. The study's findings and limits: For presence/absence analyses, sequencing depth was assumed to be roughly uniform across donors. Earlier analysis found most TCR beta V segments productive about 87% or about 30% of the time. Most TCR sequences were rare, but some public TCRs occurred in many donors.

About this clone itself: As yet, its antigen is unknown.

Germline lookup yields CDR1 SGDLS and CDR2 YYNGEE. V was pared by 3 bases and J by 8 bases, with 6 bases of the junction left unmatched. The CDR3 spans 14 residues. The study ran its PCR with 60 Vbeta and 13 Jbeta primers. Profiling relied on immunoSEQ multiplex PCR, and the TCRdb table lists in-frame clones only, not all of them. The table has more than 95,000 clones, 64% seen once. This chain links TRBV9 with TRBJ1-4; 8 bases match TRBD1. The sequence came from a man between 60 and 70 years old in good health and CMV-seronegative. Sequenced sample: PBMCs. CDR3 sequence: CASSETGVGEKLFF. Here the CDR3 DNA reads TGTGCCAGCAGCGAGACAGGGGTCGGGGAAAAACTGTTTTTT.